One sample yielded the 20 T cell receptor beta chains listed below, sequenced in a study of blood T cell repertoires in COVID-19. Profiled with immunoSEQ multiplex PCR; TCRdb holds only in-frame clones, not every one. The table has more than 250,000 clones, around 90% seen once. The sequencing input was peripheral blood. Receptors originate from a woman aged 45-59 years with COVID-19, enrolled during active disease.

The CDR3 DNA is TGTGCCACCTTATTCGCCGGGACAGGGAAGATGTGGGGTGGCTACACCTTC. Its translation: CATLFAGTGKMWGGYTF. The chain combines TRBV19 with TRBJ1-2; TRBD1 aligns across 9 bases. This CDR3 comprises 17 residues. CDR1 is LNHDA, CDR2 SQIVND, per germline (reference sequence). Losses at the gene ends were 10 bases for V and 7 bases for J; bases not matched to a gene: 22.

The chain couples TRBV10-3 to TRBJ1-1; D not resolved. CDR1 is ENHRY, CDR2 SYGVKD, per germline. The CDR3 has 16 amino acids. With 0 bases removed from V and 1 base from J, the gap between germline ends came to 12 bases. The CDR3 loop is CAISESSVRGNTEAFF. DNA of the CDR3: TGTGCCATCAGTGAGTCCAGTGTCCGGGGGAACACTGAAGCTTTCTTT.

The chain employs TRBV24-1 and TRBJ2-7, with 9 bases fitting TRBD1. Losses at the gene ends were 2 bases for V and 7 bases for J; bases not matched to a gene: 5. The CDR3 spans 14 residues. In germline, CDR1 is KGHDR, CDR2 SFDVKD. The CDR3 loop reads CATSDSGQGWEQYF. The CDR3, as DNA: TGTGCCACCAGTGATTCTGGACAGGGGTGGGAGCAGTACTTC.

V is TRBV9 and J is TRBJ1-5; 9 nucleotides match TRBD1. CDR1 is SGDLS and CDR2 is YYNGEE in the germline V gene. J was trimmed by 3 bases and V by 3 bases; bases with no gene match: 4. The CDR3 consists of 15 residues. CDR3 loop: CASSAGTGTNQPQHF. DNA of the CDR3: TGTGCCAGCAGCGCCGGGACAGGGACCAATCAGCCCCAGCATTTT.

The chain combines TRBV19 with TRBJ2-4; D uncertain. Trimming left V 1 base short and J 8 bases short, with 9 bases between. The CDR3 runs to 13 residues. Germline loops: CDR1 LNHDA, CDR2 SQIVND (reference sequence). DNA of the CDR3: TGTGCCAGTAGTATAGGGCCTGTGGACATTCAGTACTTC. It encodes CASSIGPVDIQYF.

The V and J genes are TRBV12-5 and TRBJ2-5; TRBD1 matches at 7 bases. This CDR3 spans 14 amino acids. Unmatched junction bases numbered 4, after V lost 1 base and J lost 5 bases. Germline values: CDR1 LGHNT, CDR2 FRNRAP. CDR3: CASGLGTGGETQYF. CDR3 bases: TGTGCTAGTGGTTTGGGGACAGGTGGGGAGACCCAGTACTTC.

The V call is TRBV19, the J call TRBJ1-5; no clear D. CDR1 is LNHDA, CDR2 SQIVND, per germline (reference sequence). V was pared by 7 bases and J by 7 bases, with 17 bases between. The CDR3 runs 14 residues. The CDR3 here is CASTLRRGAQPQHF. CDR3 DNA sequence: TGTGCCAGTACTTTAAGGAGAGGTGCCCAGCCCCAGCATTTT.

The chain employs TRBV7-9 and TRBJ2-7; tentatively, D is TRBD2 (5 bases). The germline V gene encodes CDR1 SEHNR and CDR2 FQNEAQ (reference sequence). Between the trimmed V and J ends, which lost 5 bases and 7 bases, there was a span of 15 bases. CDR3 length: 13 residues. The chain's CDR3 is CASSTYGVGEQYF. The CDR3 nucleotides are TGTGCCAGCAGCACTTACGGGGTGGGGGAGCAGTACTTC. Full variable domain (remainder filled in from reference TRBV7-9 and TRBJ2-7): DTGVSQNPRHKITKRGQNVTFRCDPISEHNRLYWYRQTLGQGPEFLTYFQNEAQLEKSRLLSDRFSAERPKGSFSTLEIQRTEQGDSAMYLCASSTYGVGEQYFGPGTRLTVT.

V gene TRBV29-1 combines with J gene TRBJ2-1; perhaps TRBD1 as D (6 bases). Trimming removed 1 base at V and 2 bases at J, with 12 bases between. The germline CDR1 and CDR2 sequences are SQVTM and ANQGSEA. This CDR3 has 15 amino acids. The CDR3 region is CSVEGRAGAYNEQFF. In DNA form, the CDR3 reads TGCAGCGTTGAAGGTCGGGCAGGGGCCTACAATGAGCAGTTCTTC.

The CDR3 loop reads CASSLGDTVYNEQFF. DNA for the CDR3: TGTGCCAGCAGCTTAGGGGACACCGTCTACAATGAGCAGTTCTTC. This chain links TRBV11-3 with TRBJ2-1; the D gene is possibly TRBD1 (6 bases). In germline, CDR1 is SGHNT, CDR2 YENEEA. V was shortened by 1 base and J by 3 bases, with 10 bases between the two germline ends. The CDR3 has 15 residues.

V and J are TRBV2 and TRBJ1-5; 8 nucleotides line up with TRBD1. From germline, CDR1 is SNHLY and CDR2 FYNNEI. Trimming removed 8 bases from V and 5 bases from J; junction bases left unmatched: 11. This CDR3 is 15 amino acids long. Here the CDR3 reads CASSGQGLSDQPQHF. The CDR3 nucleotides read TGTGCCAGCTCCGGACAGGGTTTGAGTGATCAGCCCCAGCATTTT.

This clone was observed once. The CDR3 protein is CASSQGPRAFF. The CDR3 DNA reads as TGTGCCAGCAGCCAAGGGCCGAGAGCTTTCTTT. The chain links TRBV16 to TRBJ1-1; no firm D call. Per the germline V gene, CDR1 is KGHSY and CDR2 is FQNENV. Deletions cut 2 bases from V and 10 bases from J, with 8 bases between. This CDR3 has 11 amino acids.

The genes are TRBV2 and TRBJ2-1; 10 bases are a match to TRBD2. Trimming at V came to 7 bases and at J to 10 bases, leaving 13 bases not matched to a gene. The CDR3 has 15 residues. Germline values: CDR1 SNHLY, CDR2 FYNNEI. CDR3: CASTPTSGTPREQFF. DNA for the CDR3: TGTGCCAGCACGCCTACTAGCGGGACGCCAAGGGAGCAGTTCTTC. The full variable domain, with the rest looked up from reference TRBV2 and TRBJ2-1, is EPEVTQTPSHQVTQMGQEVILRCVPISNHLYFYWYRQILGQKVEFLVSFYNNEISEKSEIFDDQFSVERPDGSNFTLKIRSTKLEDSAMYFCASTPTSGTPREQFFGPGTRLTVL.

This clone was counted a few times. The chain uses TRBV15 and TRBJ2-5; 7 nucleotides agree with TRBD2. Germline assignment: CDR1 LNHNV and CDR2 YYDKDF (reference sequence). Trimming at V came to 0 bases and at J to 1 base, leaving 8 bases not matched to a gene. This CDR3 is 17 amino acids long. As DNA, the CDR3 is TGTGCCACCAGCAGAGATGGAGTAGCGGGCGTCCAAGAGACCCAGTACTTC. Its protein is CATSRDGVAGVQETQYF.

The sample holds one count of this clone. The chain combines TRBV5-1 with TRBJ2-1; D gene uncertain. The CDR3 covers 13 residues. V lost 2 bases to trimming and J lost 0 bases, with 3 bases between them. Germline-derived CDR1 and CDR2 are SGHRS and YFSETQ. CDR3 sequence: CASSFGSYNEQFF. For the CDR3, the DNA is TGCGCCAGCAGCTTCGGCTCCTACAATGAGCAGTTCTTC. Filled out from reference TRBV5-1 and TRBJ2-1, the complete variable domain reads KAGVTQTPRYLIKTRGQQVTLSCSPISGHRSVSWYQQTPGQGLQFLFEYFSETQRNKGNFPGRFSGRQFSNSRSEMNVSTLELGDSALYLCASSFGSYNEQFFGPGTRLTVL.

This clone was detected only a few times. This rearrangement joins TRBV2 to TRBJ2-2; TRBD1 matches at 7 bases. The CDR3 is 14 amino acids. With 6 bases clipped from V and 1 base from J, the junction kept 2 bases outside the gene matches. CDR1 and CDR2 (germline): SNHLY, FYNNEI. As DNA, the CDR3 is TGTGCCAGCAGGGACAGGATGAACACCGGGGAGCTGTTTTTT. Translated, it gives CASRDRMNTGELFF.

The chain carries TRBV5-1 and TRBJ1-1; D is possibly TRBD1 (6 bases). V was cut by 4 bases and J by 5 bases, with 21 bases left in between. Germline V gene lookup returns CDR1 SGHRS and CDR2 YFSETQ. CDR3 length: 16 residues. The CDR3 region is CASSPNRELTRTEAFF. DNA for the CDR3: TGCGCCAGCAGCCCGAACAGGGAACTAACTCGGACTGAAGCTTTCTTT.

CDR3 nucleotide sequence: TGTGCCAGCCAAATCGGACAGGGGGCCTACGAGCAGTACTTC. Translated: CASQIGQGAYEQYF. The gene calls are TRBV6-5 and TRBJ2-7; 10 bases line up with TRBD1. The CDR3 is made up of 14 amino acids. With V trimmed by 8 bases and J by 2 bases, 6 bases remained unmatched. Germline V gives CDR1 MNHEY, CDR2 SVGAGI.

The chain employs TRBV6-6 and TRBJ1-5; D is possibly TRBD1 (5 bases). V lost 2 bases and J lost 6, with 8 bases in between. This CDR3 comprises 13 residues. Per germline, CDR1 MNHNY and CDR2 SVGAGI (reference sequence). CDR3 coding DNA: TGTGCCAGCAGTTACGGAGGGACTCAGCCCCAGCATTTT. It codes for CASSYGGTQPQHF.

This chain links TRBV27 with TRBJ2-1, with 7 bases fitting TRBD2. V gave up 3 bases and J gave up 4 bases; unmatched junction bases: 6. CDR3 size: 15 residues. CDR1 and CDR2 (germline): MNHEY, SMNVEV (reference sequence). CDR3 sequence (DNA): TGTGCCAGCAGTTTTAACGGGAGGTCGTACAATGAGCAGTTCTTC. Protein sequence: CASSFNGRSYNEQFF.